A selection of T cell receptor beta chains follows, all from one sample in a study of shared clonotypes between healthy human individuals. Assay: immunoSEQ multiplex PCR; the TCRdb copy retains only in-frame clones and omits some. The sample lists millions of clones; roughly nine tenths were seen once. What was sequenced was naive CD4+ T cells sorted from blood. Source of these receptors: a man between 18 and 35 years old in good health. CDR3s include the opening cysteine and the closing phenylalanine or tryptophan. A D gene is named only where the DNA matches it firmly. Expanded clones get a size class; other rows say once, few or many, or leave the size out.

D gene: .; CDR3 length: 13; clone size: .; V gene: TRBV7-7; J gene: TRBJ2-1; CDR3 protein: CASSRGQNNEQFF; CDR3 DNA: TGTGCTAGCAGCCGTGGACAGAACAATGAGCAGTTCTTC
D gene: .; CDR3 length: 15; clone size: .; V gene: TRBV19; J gene: TRBJ2-2; CDR3 protein: CASSPQPGGTGELFF; CDR3 DNA: TGTGCCAGTAGTCCCCAGCCAGGCGGCACCGGGGAGCTGTTTTTT
D gene: TRBD1; CDR3 length: 14; clone size: once; V gene: TRBV7-9; J gene: TRBJ1-6; CDR3 protein: CASSQTGGALTLHF; CDR3 DNA: TGTGCCAGCAGCCAAACAGGGGGCGCGTTAACCCTCCACTTT
D gene: .; CDR3 length: 15; clone size: .; V gene: TRBV5-1; J gene: TRBJ2-4; CDR3 protein: CASSSGDGTKNIQYF; CDR3 DNA: TGCGCCAGCAGCTCCGGTGACGGGACAAAAAACATTCAGTACTTC
D gene: .; CDR3 length: 13; clone size: .; V gene: TRBV7-2; J gene: TRBJ2-3; CDR3 protein: CASSLASTHTQYF; CDR3 DNA: TGTGCCAGCAGCTTAGCTTCCACGCATACGCAGTATTTT
D gene: TRBD1; CDR3 length: 14; clone size: once; V gene: TRBV10-3; J gene: TRBJ1-4; CDR3 protein: CAIGTGGTNEKLFF; CDR3 DNA: TGTGCCATCGGAACAGGGGGAACTAATGAAAAACTGTTTTTT
D gene: .; CDR3 length: 16; clone size: .; V gene: TRBV5-5; J gene: TRBJ1-6; CDR3 protein: CASSFRAGVKVSPLHF; CDR3 DNA: TGTGCCAGCAGCTTCAGGGCGGGGGTCAAGGTATCACCCCTCCACTTT
D gene: .; CDR3 length: 14; clone size: .; V gene: TRBV18; J gene: TRBJ2-1; CDR3 protein: CASSPMGRTNGEFF; CDR3 DNA: TGTGCCAGCTCACCTATGGGCCGGACGAATGGGGAGTTCTTC
D gene: .; CDR3 length: 14; clone size: .; V gene: TRBV29-1; J gene: TRBJ2-2; CDR3 protein: CSVASTDFTGELFF; CDR3 DNA: TGCAGCGTCGCCTCTACTGACTTCACCGGGGAGCTGTTTTTT
D gene: TRBD1; CDR3 length: 15; clone size: .; V gene: TRBV7-9; J gene: TRBJ1-6; CDR3 protein: CASSLTGPNNSPLHF; CDR3 DNA: TGTGCCAGCAGCTTGACAGGGCCAAATAATTCACCCCTCCACTTT
D gene: TRBD2; CDR3 length: 16; clone size: .; V gene: TRBV6-6; J gene: TRBJ2-7; CDR3 protein: CASSSIGLAATYEQYF; CDR3 DNA: TGTGCCAGCAGTTCCATAGGACTAGCGGCTACCTACGAGCAGTACTTC
D gene: .; CDR3 length: 15; clone size: .; V gene: TRBV5-1; J gene: TRBJ2-5; CDR3 protein: CASSTIVRGGETQYF; CDR3 DNA: TGCGCCAGCAGCACGATCGTGAGGGGCGGAGAGACCCAGTACTTC
D gene: .; CDR3 length: 17; clone size: .; V gene: TRBV14; J gene: TRBJ2-6; CDR3 protein: CASSRGTVSSGANVLTF; CDR3 DNA: TGTGCCAGCAGCCGAGGGACCGTTAGCTCTGGGGCCAACGTCCTGACTTTC
D gene: TRBD2; CDR3 length: 15; clone size: .; V gene: TRBV10-3; J gene: TRBJ2-1; CDR3 protein: CAISDSGGSYNEQFF; CDR3 DNA: TGTGCCATCAGTGATAGCGGGGGTTCCTACAATGAGCAGTTCTTC
D gene: TRBD1; CDR3 length: 16; clone size: .; V gene: TRBV19; J gene: TRBJ1-2; CDR3 protein: CASSNRPGTGFGGYTF; CDR3 DNA: TGTGCCAGTAGTAACCGTCCCGGGACAGGGTTCGGTGGCTACACCTTC
D gene: .; CDR3 length: 12; clone size: .; V gene: TRBV7-2; J gene: TRBJ2-3; CDR3 protein: CASSLYPDTQYF; CDR3 DNA: TGTGCCAGCAGCTTATATCCTGATACGCAGTATTTT
D gene: TRBD1; CDR3 length: 16; clone size: .; V gene: TRBV7-2; J gene: TRBJ2-1; CDR3 protein: CASSPLTGEAYNEQFF; CDR3 DNA: TGTGCCAGCAGCCCATTGACAGGGGAAGCCTACAATGAGCAGTTCTTC
D gene: .; CDR3 length: 16; clone size: .; V gene: TRBV28; J gene: TRBJ1-4; CDR3 protein: CASSDTLGLSNEKLFF; CDR3 DNA: TGTGCCAGCAGCGATACTCTCGGGTTGTCTAATGAAAAACTGTTTTTT
D gene: .; CDR3 length: 14; clone size: .; V gene: TRBV18; J gene: TRBJ2-1; CDR3 protein: CASSPPTGDNEQFF; CDR3 DNA: TGTGCCAGCTCACCACCGACTGGAGACAATGAGCAGTTCTTC
D gene: .; CDR3 length: 15; clone size: .; V gene: TRBV9; J gene: TRBJ2-2; CDR3 protein: CASSAAGGGAGELFF; CDR3 DNA: TGTGCCAGCAGCGCCGCCGGGGGTGGTGCCGGGGAGCTGTTTTTT
D gene: .; CDR3 length: 16; clone size: .; V gene: TRBV19; J gene: TRBJ2-3; CDR3 protein: CASSGGAWLFTDTQYF; CDR3 DNA: TGTGCCAGTAGTGGGGGGGCCTGGTTGTTCACAGATACGCAGTATTTT
D gene: .; CDR3 length: 10; clone size: .; V gene: TRBV2; J gene: TRBJ1-2; CDR3 protein: CASGQLGYTF; CDR3 DNA: TGTGCCAGCGGACAATTGGGCTACACCTTC
D gene: .; CDR3 length: 16; clone size: .; V gene: TRBV5-1; J gene: TRBJ2-7; CDR3 protein: CASSFAGERNSYEQYF; CDR3 DNA: TGCGCCAGCAGCTTCGCAGGGGAAAGGAACTCCTACGAGCAGTACTTC
D gene: .; CDR3 length: 14; clone size: .; V gene: TRBV5-1; J gene: TRBJ1-1; CDR3 protein: CASSLAPANTEAFF; CDR3 DNA: TGCGCCAGCAGCTTGGCCCCGGCGAACACTGAAGCTTTCTTT
D gene: .; CDR3 length: 15; clone size: once; V gene: TRBV7-3; J gene: TRBJ1-4; CDR3 protein: CASSLNRATNGKLFF; CDR3 DNA: TGTGCCAGCAGCTTAAACAGAGCAACTAATGGAAAACTGTTTTTT
D gene: TRBD1; CDR3 length: 14; clone size: .; V gene: TRBV19; J gene: TRBJ2-4; CDR3 protein: CASSPRTGGNIQYF; CDR3 DNA: TGTGCCAGTAGTCCTCGGACAGGGGGGAACATTCAGTACTTC
D gene: TRBD1; CDR3 length: 15; clone size: .; V gene: TRBV14; J gene: TRBJ2-2; CDR3 protein: CASSLQTGATGELFF; CDR3 DNA: TGTGCCAGCAGCCTCCAGACAGGGGCGACCGGGGAGCTGTTTTTT
D gene: TRBD2; CDR3 length: 15; clone size: .; V gene: TRBV11-3; J gene: TRBJ2-2; CDR3 protein: CASSFSGKGTGELFF; CDR3 DNA: TGTGCCAGCAGCTTTAGCGGGAAAGGAACCGGGGAGCTGTTTTTT
D gene: TRBD1; CDR3 length: 14; clone size: .; V gene: TRBV19; J gene: TRBJ2-4; CDR3 protein: CASLDRRTKNIQYF; CDR3 DNA: TGTGCCAGTTTGGACAGGCGAACCAAAAACATTCAGTACTTC
D gene: .; CDR3 length: 14; clone size: .; V gene: TRBV11-2; J gene: TRBJ1-1; CDR3 protein: CASSFDLGRAEAFF; CDR3 DNA: TGTGCCAGCAGCTTTGACCTAGGTCGGGCTGAAGCTTTCTTT
D gene: TRBD2; CDR3 length: 16; clone size: .; V gene: TRBV6-5; J gene: TRBJ2-5; CDR3 protein: CASSYSGGRATETQYF; CDR3 DNA: TGTGCCAGCAGTTACTCGGGGGGGAGGGCGACAGAGACCCAGTACTTC
D gene: TRBD1; CDR3 length: 15; clone size: .; V gene: TRBV18; J gene: TRBJ1-1; CDR3 protein: CASSLGQGQNTEAFF; CDR3 DNA: TGTGCCAGCTCACTCGGACAGGGACAAAACACTGAAGCTTTCTTT
D gene: .; CDR3 length: 15; clone size: .; V gene: TRBV27; J gene: TRBJ1-4; CDR3 protein: CASSSKGGTNEKLFF; CDR3 DNA: TGTGCCAGCAGTTCGAAGGGAGGAACTAATGAAAAACTGTTTTTT
D gene: TRBD1; CDR3 length: 16; clone size: .; V gene: TRBV11-2; J gene: TRBJ2-2; CDR3 protein: CASSSTDRGRRGELFF; CDR3 DNA: TGTGCCAGCAGCTCGACGGACAGGGGGCGCCGCGGGGAGCTGTTTTTT
D gene: .; CDR3 length: 15; clone size: once; V gene: TRBV19; J gene: TRBJ1-4; CDR3 protein: CASSINGGGNEKLFF; CDR3 DNA: TGTGCCAGTAGTATTAACGGCGGGGGTAATGAAAAACTGTTTTTT
D gene: .; CDR3 length: 16; clone size: .; V gene: TRBV4-3; J gene: TRBJ2-3; CDR3 protein: CASSQEVGWPPDTQYF; CDR3 DNA: TGCGCCAGCAGCCAAGAGGTGGGGTGGCCGCCAGATACGCAGTATTTT
D gene: TRBD2; CDR3 length: 15; clone size: .; V gene: TRBV7-2; J gene: TRBJ2-1; CDR3 protein: CASSLVGGTSSGPFF; CDR3 DNA: TGTGCCAGCAGCTTAGTGGGGGGGACTAGCTCGGGCCCGTTCTTC
D gene: .; CDR3 length: 13; clone size: few; V gene: TRBV6-6; J gene: TRBJ1-6; CDR3 protein: CASSPGQNSPLHF; CDR3 DNA: TGTGCCAGCAGTCCCGGACAGAACTCACCCCTCCACTTT
D gene: TRBD2; CDR3 length: 15; clone size: .; V gene: TRBV7-2; J gene: TRBJ2-3; CDR3 protein: CASFTSGGAGDTQYF; CDR3 DNA: TGTGCCAGCTTTACTAGCGGGGGGGCTGGTGATACGCAGTATTTT
D gene: .; CDR3 length: 14; clone size: .; V gene: TRBV10-3; J gene: TRBJ2-3; CDR3 protein: CAISPDRNEDTQYF; CDR3 DNA: TGTGCCATCAGCCCCGACAGGAATGAGGATACGCAGTATTTT
D gene: TRBD2; CDR3 length: 16; clone size: .; V gene: TRBV28; J gene: TRBJ2-7; CDR3 protein: CASSYTTRGDGYEQYF; CDR3 DNA: TGTGCCAGCAGTTACACTACCCGGGGGGACGGGTACGAGCAGTACTTC
D gene: TRBD2; CDR3 length: 15; clone size: .; V gene: TRBV5-1; J gene: TRBJ2-1; CDR3 protein: CASSEGLAGYNEQFF; CDR3 DNA: TGCGCCAGCAGCGAGGGACTAGCGGGCTACAATGAGCAGTTCTTC